These T cell receptor beta chains were read from a single sample in a study of T cell repertoires in cytomegalovirus infection. Each CDR3 protein is one row after TCRdb ran MiXCR on the reads. Here the sample spans about 130,000 distinct CDR3 sequences, 8.8% being singletons. The sample comprised PBMCs. The receptor set was obtained from a human donor in good health (CMV status not recorded). Some clones in this sample may be carry-over from other donors' samples. CDR3s include the opening cysteine and the closing phenylalanine or tryptophan. D genes are given only for firm matches. Clone size is given for some rows only: seen once, a few or many times, or a class if the clone is expanded.

CDR3 | DNA | D | J | V | size
CASTQPTEAFF | TGTGCCAGCACGCAGCCCACTGAAGCTTTCTTT | NA | TRBJ1-1 | TRBV28 | many
CASSLERGPLHF | TGTGCCAGCAGCTTAGAGCGGGGTCCCCTCCACTTT | NA | TRBJ1-6 | TRBV7-6 | many
CASSREGEAFF | TGTGCCAGCAGTCGGGAGGGTGAAGCTTTCTTT | NA | TRBJ1-1 | TRBV6-5 | many
CASSLPEYRARGYYGYTF | TGTGCCAGCAGCTTACCCGAGTATAGGGCTCGGGGGTACTATGGCTACACCTTC | NA | TRBJ1-2 | TRBV11-2 | NA
CASSFTSGGANEQFF | TGTGCCAGCAGCTTTACTAGCGGGGGGGCTAATGAGCAGTTCTTC | TRBD2 | TRBJ2-1 | TRBV7-2 | many
CASSFPGLGAEAFF | TGTGCCAGCAGCTTTCCAGGGCTTGGCGCTGAAGCTTTCTTT | NA | TRBJ1-1 | TRBV5-5 | NA
CASSEALLQGGTEAFF | TGTGCCAGCAGTGAAGCGCTTCTACAGGGAGGGACTGAAGCTTTCTTT | NA | TRBJ1-1 | TRBV2 | NA
CASSPLAGGNTEAFF | TGTGCCAGCAGCCCCTTGGCAGGGGGGAACACTGAAGCTTTCTTT | TRBD1 | TRBJ1-1 | TRBV6-5 | many
CASSLAVGQYNSPLHF | TGTGCCAGCAGCTTAGCAGTCGGACAGTATAATTCACCCCTCCACTTT | NA | TRBJ1-6 | TRBV7-4 | many
CASSLPGGQRPYEQYF | TGTGCCAGCAGCTTGCCGGGGGGCCAACGTCCCTACGAGCAGTACTTC | NA | TRBJ2-7 | TRBV5-4 | many
CASSEYGRDGYTF | TGTGCCAGCAGTGAATATGGCAGGGATGGCTACACCTTC | NA | TRBJ1-2 | TRBV25-1 | few
CSVVGGSGANVLTF | TGCAGCGTTGTCGGCGGCTCTGGGGCCAACGTCCTGACTTTC | NA | TRBJ2-6 | TRBV29-1 | many
CASRDSVSNQPQHF | TGTGCCAGCCGGGACAGCGTTAGCAATCAGCCCCAGCATTTT | TRBD1 | TRBJ1-5 | TRBV2 | many
CASSPGQGMNTGELFF | TGTGCCAGCAGCCCCGGACAGGGGATGAACACCGGGGAGCTGTTTTTT | TRBD1 | TRBJ2-2 | TRBV7-9 | many
CASSLGRGRGYGYTF | TGTGCCAGCAGCTTAGGCAGGGGGCGAGGCTATGGCTACACCTTC | TRBD1 | TRBJ1-2 | TRBV7-9 | many
CSAGTLVPETQYF | TGCAGTGCTGGGACGTTGGTCCCCGAGACCCAGTACTTC | NA | TRBJ2-5 | TRBV20-1 | many
CASSLTDYNEQFF | TGTGCCAGCAGCCTGACAGATTACAATGAGCAGTTCTTC | NA | TRBJ2-1 | TRBV7-6 | many
CASSGGLAGGGEQFF | TGTGCCAGCAGCGGAGGACTAGCGGGGGGGGGTGAGCAGTTCTTC | TRBD2 | TRBJ2-1 | TRBV7-2 | many
CASSLERGANTIYF | TGTGCCAGCAGCTTGGAGAGAGGTGCAAACACCATATATTTT | NA | TRBJ1-3 | TRBV5-4 | many
CSVEVWGYSEQYF | TGCAGCGTTGAGGTGTGGGGGTATAGCGAGCAGTACTTC | NA | TRBJ2-7 | TRBV29-1 | many
CSGGLAGANEQYF | TGCAGCGGCGGACTAGCGGGGGCCAACGAGCAGTACTTC | TRBD2 | TRBJ2-7 | TRBV29-1 | NA
CSAREWTIVQQYF | TGCAGTGCTAGAGAGTGGACTATCGTGCAGCAGTACTTC | NA | TRBJ2-7 | TRBV20-1 | NA
CASSSRAGTNSPLHF | TGTGCCAGCAGTTCCCGGGCAGGGACTAATTCACCCCTCCACTTT | NA | TRBJ1-6 | TRBV6-8 | many
CSAARRDTEAFF | TGCAGTGCTGCCAGGAGGGACACTGAAGCTTTCTTT | NA | TRBJ1-1 | TRBV20-1 | many
CASSRDPGPPYGYTF | TGTGCCAGCAGTCGCGACCCCGGGCCCCCCTATGGCTACACCTTC | NA | TRBJ1-2 | TRBV28 | many
CASSLAISGVYNEQFF | TGTGCCAGCAGCTTAGCAATTAGCGGGGTTTACAATGAGCAGTTCTTC | TRBD2 | TRBJ2-1 | TRBV7-8 | many
CASSQAWWETESYEQYF | TGTGCCAGCAGCCAAGCGTGGTGGGAGACAGAGAGCTACGAGCAGTACTTC | NA | TRBJ2-7 | TRBV14 | many
CSVPGVPEAFF | TGCAGCGTACCGGGGGTGCCTGAAGCTTTCTTT | NA | TRBJ1-1 | TRBV29-1 | few
CSATGGVIGNQPQHF | TGCAGTGCTACGGGGGGAGTTATTGGCAATCAGCCCCAGCATTTT | NA | TRBJ1-5 | TRBV20-1 | many
CASSEWGKSTDTQYF | TGTGCCAGCAGTGAGTGGGGAAAAAGCACAGATACGCAGTATTTT | NA | TRBJ2-3 | TRBV2 | few
CASGGQPYGYTF | TGCGCCAGCGGCGGACAGCCGTATGGCTACACCTTC | NA | TRBJ1-2 | TRBV4-1 | many
CASSETSNTGELFF | TGTGCCAGTAGTGAGACATCGAACACCGGGGAGCTGTTTTTT | NA | TRBJ2-2 | TRBV19 | many
CSTGGGDPNEQYF | TGCAGTACCGGTGGCGGAGATCCTAACGAGCAGTACTTC | NA | TRBJ2-7 | TRBV29-1 | few
CASSLVRGSYEQYF | TGTGCCAGCAGCTTAGTTCGGGGCTCCTACGAGCAGTACTTC | NA | TRBJ2-7 | TRBV7-8 | many
CAISEGQGRVPQHF | TGTGCCATCAGTGAGGGACAGGGACGAGTTCCCCAGCATTTT | TRBD1 | TRBJ1-5 | TRBV10-3 | once
CASSPSRGAQEQYF | TGTGCCAGCAGCCCCAGTAGGGGGGCGCAAGAGCAGTACTTC | NA | TRBJ2-7 | TRBV7-2 | many
CASSPGHYGYTF | TGTGCCAGCAGTCCCGGACACTATGGCTACACCTTC | NA | TRBJ1-2 | TRBV27 | many
CASSFVRGPSSYNSPLHF | TGTGCCAGCAGTTTTGTAAGGGGCCCTAGCTCCTATAATTCACCCCTCCACTTT | NA | TRBJ1-6 | TRBV12-3/TRBV12-4 | many
CASSRKRAFF | TGTGCCAGCAGTCGAAAACGGGCTTTCTTT | NA | TRBJ1-1 | TRBV28 | many
CASSSPPGLALYNEQFF | TGTGCCAGCAGCTCACCACCGGGACTAGCTTTGTACAATGAGCAGTTCTTC | TRBD2 | TRBJ2-1 | TRBV7-2 | many
CASSSDSSYEQYF | TGTGCCAGCAGCTCCGACAGTTCCTACGAGCAGTACTTC | NA | TRBJ2-7 | TRBV11-1 | many
CSAQGSYGYTF | TGCAGCGCACAGGGTTCCTATGGCTACACCTTC | NA | TRBJ1-2 | TRBV29-1 | few
CASSRTGGASFYEQYF | TGTGCCAGCAGCCGGACGGGCGGAGCATCTTTCTACGAGCAGTACTTC | NA | TRBJ2-7 | TRBV7-3 | many
CASRPPAGGTEAFF | TGCGCCAGCAGGCCCCCGGCGGGAGGGACTGAAGCTTTCTTT | NA | TRBJ1-1 | TRBV5-1 | many
CASRSPSWGTEAFF | TGTGCCAGCAGGTCCCCCTCGTGGGGCACTGAAGCTTTCTTT | NA | TRBJ1-1 | TRBV7-2 | many
CASSGVQFTYEQYF | TGTGCCAGCAGTGGTGTACAGTTCACCTACGAGCAGTACTTC | NA | TRBJ2-7 | TRBV2 | few
CASSLPGLTDTQYF | TGTGCCAGCAGCTTACCCGGTCTTACAGATACGCAGTATTTT | NA | TRBJ2-3 | TRBV11-2 | many
CSARPGSTNEKLFF | TGCAGTGCAAGACCAGGGTCAACTAATGAAAAACTGTTTTTT | NA | TRBJ1-4 | TRBV20-1 | many
CASSQRDTPNTEAFF | TGTGCCAGCAGCCAACGGGACACACCGAACACTGAAGCTTTCTTT | NA | TRBJ1-1 | TRBV7-9 | many
CSVAGQGTIGGYTF | TGCAGCGTTGCGGGACAGGGGACAATCGGTGGCTACACCTTC | TRBD1 | TRBJ1-2 | TRBV29-1 | many
CATGWTYGYTF | TGTGCCACGGGCTGGACCTATGGCTACACCTTC | NA | TRBJ1-2 | TRBV28 | many
CASSQPAPTDTQYF | TGTGCCAGCAGTCAACCGGCCCCCACAGATACGCAGTATTTT | NA | TRBJ2-3 | TRBV28 | many
CASSSPVSGNLNTEAFF | TGCGCCAGCAGCTCGCCCGTCAGCGGCAACCTGAACACTGAAGCTTTCTTT | NA | TRBJ1-1 | TRBV5-1 | many
CASSSQGAWQPQHF | TGTGCCAGCAGCTCTCAGGGGGCCTGGCAGCCCCAGCATTTT | TRBD1 | TRBJ1-5 | TRBV7-8 | many
CATSRGRGAHPTQYF | TGTGCCACCTCAAGAGGGCGGGGGGCCCATCCGACGCAGTATTTT | TRBD2 | TRBJ2-3 | TRBV19 | many
CATSRGGNSGELFF | TGTGCCACCAGCAGAGGGGGGAACTCCGGGGAGCTGTTTTTT | NA | TRBJ2-2 | TRBV15 | many
CSVEHQGRGEQYF | TGCAGCGTTGAGCACCAGGGCCGCGGGGAGCAGTACTTC | NA | TRBJ2-7 | TRBV29-1 | NA
CASSARQVGSTDTQYF | TGTGCCAGTAGTGCGCGACAGGTTGGGAGCACAGATACGCAGTATTTT | NA | TRBJ2-3 | TRBV19 | NA
CAISDRMIYEQYF | TGTGCCATCTCAGACAGAATGATCTACGAGCAGTACTTC | NA | TRBJ2-7 | TRBV10-3 | many